The 24 T cell receptor beta chains below were found in one sample sequenced in a study of T cells expressing NK-cell markers (dated by TCRdb to 2018 to 2020). Library preparation was by 5' RACE. Instrument used: Illumina HiSeq 2000. The reads, reprocessed by TCRdb, yield one row per CDR3 protein sequence and no DNA. The sample table includes roughly 180,000 distinct CDR3 sequences. Of the sample, 18% falls within the top ten clones. The specimen was blood T cells: a sorted CD56 or NKG2C T cell subset, CD4+ or CD8+ T cells, or bulk PBMC T cells (not recorded which). These receptors all stem from a woman between 18 and 75 years old in good health.

The V and J genes are TRBV20-1 and TRBJ1-6; there is no DNA to check the TCRdb D call of TRBD1. The CDR3 runs to 14 residues. Germline CDR1 reads DFQATT; CDR2 reads SNEGSKA (reference sequence). The CDR3 protein is CSARGQGADSPLHF.

The V gene is TRBV7-9, the J gene TRBJ2-1; checking the TCRdb D call of TRBD2 is not possible without DNA. The CDR3 length is 17 residues. Germline V lookup: CDR1 SEHNR, CDR2 FQNEAQ (reference sequence). The CDR3: CASSLERGGGSYNEQFF. Variable domain in full (rest from reference TRBV7-9 and TRBJ2-1): DTGVSQNPRHKITKRGQNVTFRCDPISEHNRLYWYRQTLGQGPEFLTYFQNEAQLEKSRLLSDRFSAERPKGSFSTLEIQRTEQGDSAMYLCASSLERGGGSYNEQFFGPGTRLTVL.

The chain couples TRBV27 to TRBJ1-2; the D call of TRBD1 rests on TCRdb alone, since no DNA is present to check it. In germline, CDR1 is MNHEY, CDR2 SMNVEV (reference sequence). The CDR3 consists of 14 residues. This CDR3 is CASSPTTGIYGYTF.

The rearrangement uses TRBV29-1 and TRBJ2-2; TCRdb gives TRBD1 as the D gene, but with no DNA this cannot be confirmed. CDR1 is SQVTM and CDR2 is ANQGSEA in the germline V gene. The CDR3 contains 16 residues. The CDR3: CSAQRYWANGTGELFF.

The genes are TRBV28 and TRBJ2-1; TCRdb gives TRBD1 as the D gene, but with no DNA this cannot be confirmed. The CDR3 is made up of 13 amino acids. Germline CDR1 reads MDHEN; CDR2 reads SYDVKM. CDR3 amino acids: CASTPRGALEQFF.

The rearrangement joins TRBV10-3 to TRBJ2-2; TCRdb's D call, TRBD2, is unchecked because there is no DNA. Looked up from germline, CDR1 is ENHRY and CDR2 is SYGVKD. The CDR3 runs 15 residues. CDR3 amino acids: CASRSSSGYTGELFF.

J is TRBJ2-7 and V is TRBV11-2; lacking DNA, the TRBD1 call made by TCRdb goes unchecked. Germline loops: CDR1 SGHAT, CDR2 FQNNGV. This CDR3 comprises 13 residues. CDR3 sequence: CASSSQGGNEQYF.

V and J are TRBV5-1 and TRBJ2-7; TCRdb lists TRBD1, though no DNA is available to test this call. The CDR3 sequence is 13 residues long. CDR1 and CDR2 (germline): SGHRS, YFSETQ. The CDR3: CASSSAPGEGQYF. Filled out from reference TRBV5-1 and TRBJ2-7, the complete variable domain reads KAGVTQTPRYLIKTRGQQVTLSCSPISGHRSVSWYQQTPGQGLQFLFEYFSETQRNKGNFPGRFSGRQFSNSRSEMNVSTLELGDSALYLCASSSAPGEGQYFGPGTRLTVT.

This chain uses TRBV12-3 or TRBV12-4 with TRBJ2-2; TCRdb's D call, TRBD1, is unchecked because there is no DNA. This CDR3 spans 15 amino acids. The CDR3 loop reads CASSPSGGANGELFF.

V usage is TRBV20-1 and J usage is TRBJ1-2. The CDR3 spans 12 residues. Germline values: CDR1 DFQATT, CDR2 SNEGSKA (reference sequence). The CDR3 reads CSASEGSKGYTF.

This chain links TRBV30 with TRBJ2-2; TCRdb selects TRBD2, and the lack of DNA leaves this call unchecked. This CDR3 has 16 amino acids. Germline-derived CDR1 and CDR2 are GTSNPN and SVGIG (reference sequence). CDR3: CAWGWTSGFSTGELFF.

This chain joins TRBV11-1 and TRBJ2-1; TCRdb selects TRBD2, and the lack of DNA leaves this call unchecked. The germline V gene has CDR1 SGHAT and CDR2 FQDESV (reference sequence). CDR3 length equals 17 residues. The CDR3 here is CASSGRTSGRRYNEQFF.

Here the CDR3 reads CSARALLAGAFNEQFF. The rearrangement links TRBV20-1 to TRBJ2-1. This CDR3 spans 16 amino acids. Germline V gene lookup returns CDR1 DFQATT and CDR2 SNEGSKA (reference sequence).

CDR3 residues: CASSPWDSSGNTIYF. The chain has TRBV18 and TRBJ1-3; TCRdb returns TRBD1, unconfirmable since there is no DNA. The CDR3 has 15 residues. CDR1 is KGHSH and CDR2 is LQKENI in the germline V gene. The whole variable domain, filled in from reference TRBV18 and TRBJ1-3, reads NAGVMQNPRHLVRRRGQEARLRCSPMKGHSHVYWYRQLPEEGLKFMVYLQKENIIDESGMPKERFSAEFPKEGPSILRIQQVVRGDSAAYFCASSPWDSSGNTIYFGEGSWLTVV.

The chain carries TRBV4-2 and TRBJ2-3; TCRdb selects TRBD1, and the lack of DNA leaves this call unchecked. The CDR3 consists of 18 residues. The germline V gene encodes CDR1 LGHNA and CDR2 YNFKEQ. This CDR3 is CASSQAQQPGAEGDTQYF.

The rearrangement uses TRBV5-6 and TRBJ1-2; as DNA is missing, the TRBD1 call by TCRdb cannot be tested. Germline lookup yields CDR1 SGHDT and CDR2 YYEEEE. This CDR3 spans 16 amino acids. Here the CDR3 reads CASSLASEVGGYGYTF.

The chain is built from TRBV2 and TRBJ2-5; TCRdb selects TRBD2, and the lack of DNA leaves this call unchecked. The V gene's germline CDR1 is SNHLY and CDR2 FYNNEI. This CDR3 has 12 residues. The CDR3 reads CASGLAEETQYF.

The chain combines TRBV9 with TRBJ2-1; TCRdb indicates TRBD1, and absent DNA this call remains unverified. Germline V lookup: CDR1 SGDLS, CDR2 YYNGEE. The CDR3 loop spans 15 amino acids. CDR3 residues: CASSVAGQTYNEQFF.

The genes are TRBV2 and TRBJ1-2; TCRdb picks TRBD1, but there is no DNA to check that call. The CDR3 covers 15 residues. Germline loops: CDR1 SNHLY, CDR2 FYNNEI. The CDR3 is CASTARQGSNYGYTF.

The V and J genes are TRBV9 and TRBJ1-1; TCRdb outputs TRBD1, but without DNA this stays unchecked. This CDR3 is built from 15 residues. CDR1 is SGDLS and CDR2 is YYNGEE in the germline V gene. This chain's CDR3 is CASSPAGTANTEAFF.

The chain has TRBV5-6 and TRBJ2-7. In germline, CDR1 is SGHDT, CDR2 YYEEEE. This CDR3 has 13 residues. The CDR3 spells CASSKRPSYEQYF.

The J gene is TRBJ2-3, the V gene TRBV5-4; TCRdb returns TRBD1, unconfirmable since there is no DNA. Germline CDR1 and CDR2: SGHNT and YYREEE (reference sequence). The CDR3 totals 15 residues. CDR3 loop: CASSSVQYMSDTQYF.

V is TRBV6-5 and J is TRBJ1-5; TCRdb's assignment of TRBD1 cannot be checked, as there is no DNA. This CDR3 spans 15 amino acids. Germline V gene lookup returns CDR1 MNHEY and CDR2 SVGAGI. CDR3 protein: CASSYSFGGNQPQHF.

The rearrangement joins TRBV20-1 to TRBJ1-5; TCRdb returns TRBD1, unconfirmable since there is no DNA. CDR1 is DFQATT and CDR2 is SNEGSKA in the germline V gene (reference sequence). This CDR3 comprises 14 residues. The CDR3 sequence is CSKRGVDSNQPQHF.